This paragraph covers one TCR beta chain sequence. This specimen belongs to a study of CD8 T cells in Susac syndrome. CD8+ and CD4+ T cells taken from blood had their TCR beta sequenced. Random hexamers served to reverse transcribe about 0.5 to 1 ug RNA. Amplification of TCR beta CDR3 across 54 Vbeta and 13 Jbeta was performed with immunoSEQ multiplex PCR. TCRdb fed the immunoSEQ multiplex PCR reads into MiXCR, producing one record per CDR3 protein. The sample has approximately 75,000 distinct CDR3 sequences; 85% to 95% are singletons. CDR3 length: 13 amino acids. Between the trimmed V and J ends, which lost 2 bases and 5 bases, there was a span of 11 bases. Germline CDR1 reads SGHNT; CDR2 reads YYREEE (reference sequence).

The sequenced sample was CD8+ T cells from PBMCs. The receptor was derived from a human donor in good health. The genes are TRBV5-4 and TRBJ2-7, with D possibly TRBD1 on 5 matching bases. The CDR3 loop reads CASSFNSRDEQYF. The DNA for the CDR3 is TGTGCCAGCAGCTTTAACTCCAGGGACGAGCAGTACTTC.